A selection of T cell receptor beta chains follows, all from one sample in a study of CD8 T cells in Susac syndrome. TCRdb processed the immunoSEQ multiplex PCR reads anew with MiXCR; each CDR3 protein has one entry. The sample shows more than 150,000 distinct CDR3 sequences, about 94% of them seen only once. The sample taken for sequencing was CD8+ T cells from PBMCs. Receptors originate from a human donor with multiple sclerosis. Both conserved end residues are part of each CDR3. Fields, in order: D gene, V gene, J gene, CDR3 protein, CDR3 DNA. A D gene is named only where the DNA matches it firmly.

NA,TRBV12-3/TRBV12-4,TRBJ2-4,CASSFPDGRAKNIQYF,TGTGCCAGCAGTTTCCCTGATGGGAGGGCCAAAAACATTCAGTACTTC
NA,TRBV15,TRBJ2-7,CATSPGEGYEQYF,TGTGCCACCAGTCCAGGGGAGGGCTACGAGCAGTACTTC
NA,TRBV3-1,TRBJ2-3,CASSLKAVGRTTDTQYF,TGTGCCAGCAGCCTCAAGGCGGTTGGACGAACCACAGATACGCAGTATTTT
NA,TRBV4-2,TRBJ1-6,CASSQSKGRRDPLHF,TGTGCCAGCAGCCAATCGAAAGGACGAAGGGACCCCCTCCACTTT
TRBD1,TRBV20-1,TRBJ2-7,CSASWSGGWYEQYF,TGCAGTGCTAGTTGGTCAGGGGGTTGGTACGAGCAGTACTTC
TRBD2,TRBV3-1,TRBJ2-5,CASSLEDASGRETQYF,TGTGCCAGCAGCCTGGAGGACGCTAGCGGCAGAGAGACCCAGTACTTC
TRBD1,TRBV4-3,TRBJ1-6,CASSQGTGKRPNSPLHF,TGCGCCAGCAGCCAGGGGACAGGGAAGCGCCCAAATTCACCCCTCCACTTT
NA,TRBV6-4,TRBJ2-2,CASSEEPWSGELFF,TGTGCCAGCAGTGAGGAGCCTTGGTCCGGGGAGCTGTTTTTT
NA,TRBV11-2,TRBJ2-3,CASSLLSTDTQYF,TGTGCCAGCAGCTTACTGAGCACAGATACGCAGTATTTT
NA,TRBV27,TRBJ1-1,CASSPGVRHNRVSTEAFF,TGTGCCAGCAGTCCCGGGGTAAGGCACAACAGGGTGAGCACTGAAGCTTTCTTT
NA,TRBV29-1,TRBJ1-2,CSVVRDINYGYTF,TGCAGCGTTGTGAGAGACATAAACTATGGCTACACCTTC
NA,TRBV7-6,TRBJ2-3,CASSPGHGLRTDTQYF,TGTGCCAGCAGCCCAGGTCATGGGTTAAGGACAGATACGCAGTATTTT
TRBD2,TRBV30,TRBJ2-1,CACLAGDHNEQFF,TGTGCCTGCTTAGCGGGGGATCACAATGAGCAGTTCTTC
TRBD1,TRBV27,TRBJ2-3,CASSPDAGGTTDTQYF,TGTGCCAGCAGTCCCGACGCAGGGGGTACCACAGATACGCAGTATTTT
TRBD2,TRBV10-3,TRBJ2-1,CAIRTSGGALDEQFF,TGTGCCATCAGGACTAGCGGGGGGGCCTTGGATGAGCAGTTCTTC
NA,TRBV3-1,TRBJ2-1,CASSQDKAVSSYNEQFF,TGTGCCAGCAGCCAAGATAAAGCCGTCAGCTCCTACAATGAGCAGTTCTTC
NA,TRBV14,TRBJ2-2,CASSHRVNTGELFF,TGTGCCAGCAGCCACAGGGTGAACACCGGGGAGCTGTTTTTT
TRBD2,TRBV7-2,TRBJ2-3,CASSLVLADTPTDTQYF,TGTGCCAGCAGCTTAGTACTAGCGGATACCCCCACAGATACGCAGTATTTT
NA,TRBV29-1,TRBJ2-7,CSVLMGTSYEQYF,TGCAGCGTTCTGATGGGCACCTCCTACGAGCAGTACTTC
NA,TRBV4-1,TRBJ2-7,CASSQVKTVSYEQYF,TGCGCCAGCAGCCAAGTTAAGACAGTCTCCTACGAGCAGTACTTC
NA,TRBV18,TRBJ2-2,CASSPPRQDSTGELFF,TGTGCCAGCTCACCACCCAGACAAGATTCCACCGGGGAGCTGTTTTTT
NA,TRBV20-1,TRBJ2-7,CSAPDPDKEQYF,TGCAGTGCCCCTGATCCGGACAAAGAGCAGTACTTC